The 22 T cell receptor beta chains listed next were all sequenced from one sample in a study of cytomegalovirus exposure and HLA in healthy donors (dated by TCRdb to 2017 to 2019). The library was produced with the immunoSEQ multiplex PCR assay. The multiplex PCR relied on a mix of 60 forward primers for TCR Vbeta segments and 13 reverse primers for TCR Jbeta segments. TCRdb took this table from immuneACCESS and kept in-frame rearrangements with V and J called. Such tables lack part of the clones; where checked against another copy, unresolved V genes explain under half of the gap, and the rest is unexplained. This sample lists roughly 110,000 clones; around four fifths were detected once. 1.6% of the sample comes from the top ten. Sequencing input: PBMCs. The receptor source for this set is a man in his fifties or sixties in good health and CMV-seronegative.

V is TRBV6-5 and J is TRBJ2-7; possibly TRBD2 for D (6 bases). The germline V gene has CDR1 MNHEY and CDR2 SVGAGI. This CDR3 region has 16 residues. V was cut by 4 bases and J by 2 bases, with 18 bases left in between. The DNA for the CDR3 is TGTGCCAGCAGTTCACCGGACTATGGTTTTCCCTACGAGCAGTACTTC. Amino acid sequence: CASSSPDYGFPYEQYF.

This clone showed up just once. The genes are TRBV4-1 and TRBJ1-6; D is unclear. V was clipped by 0 bases and J by 3 bases, with 9 bases between them. The CDR3 spans 16 residues. Germline CDR1 reads MGHRA; CDR2 reads YSYEKL. The CDR3 region is CASSQELQLYNSPLHF. DNA for the CDR3: TGCGCCAGCAGCCAAGAATTACAGCTCTATAATTCACCCCTCCACTTT.

The V and J genes are TRBV7-2 and TRBJ1-1; weak D call: TRBD1 (5 bases). Trimming cost V 2 bases and J 2 bases, with 12 bases left between them. This CDR3 spans 15 amino acids. Per germline, CDR1 SGHTA and CDR2 FQGNSA. In DNA form, the CDR3 reads TGTGCCAGCAGCTTATACGACAGTAGAAACACTGAAGCTTTCTTT. It yields the protein CASSLYDSRNTEAFF.

The V and J genes are TRBV7-9 and TRBJ2-1, with D perhaps matching TRBD2 (6 bases). With 2 bases removed from V and 5 bases from J, the gap between germline ends came to 16 bases. The CDR3 consists of 16 residues. Germline CDR1 reads SEHNR; CDR2 reads FQNEAQ (reference sequence). CDR3 region: CASSLNRDWSHNEQFF. The CDR3, as DNA: TGTGCCAGCAGCTTAAATCGGGACTGGTCTCACAATGAGCAGTTCTTC.

The chain joins TRBV15 to TRBJ1-2; D not resolved. The V gene's germline CDR1 is LNHNV and CDR2 YYDKDF (reference sequence). The CDR3 extends over 13 amino acids. Trimming stripped 3 bases from V and 2 bases from J, with 7 bases between. CDR3 nucleotides: TGTGCCACCAGCAGGGGCTTGAACTATGGCTACACCTTC. This translates into CATSRGLNYGYTF.

The chain carries TRBV5-1 and TRBJ2-7, with TRBD1 matching 10 bases. The germline V gene has CDR1 SGHRS and CDR2 YFSETQ. The CDR3 spans 15 residues. V trimming: 0 bases; J trimming: 4 bases; junction bases outside the gene matches: 4. The CDR3 coding sequence is TGCGCCAGCAGCTTGGAGGGACAGGGGTTGTACGAGCAGTACTTC. It encodes CASSLEGQGLYEQYF.

J is TRBJ1-1 and V is TRBV27; possible D gene TRBD1, 6 bases. CDR3 length equals 14 residues. Per germline, CDR1 MNHEY and CDR2 SMNVEV (reference sequence). Trimming took 4 bases from V and 4 from J, leaving 13 bases between them. The DNA for the CDR3 is TGTGCCAGCAGTTATCGGGACACCCGCACTGAAGCTTTCTTT. It translates to CASSYRDTRTEAFF.

The chain joins TRBV4-1 to TRBJ2-3, with D possibly being TRBD2 (6 bases). The CDR3 is 14 residues long. Trimming pared 4 bases from V and 1 base from J, leaving 9 bases between. Germline V gene data show CDR1 as MGHRA and CDR2 as YSYEKL. CDR3 in DNA: TGCGCCAGCAGCCGGGGGGAAGGCACAGATACGCAGTATTTT. Protein sequence: CASSRGEGTDTQYF.

The rearrangement links TRBV28 to TRBJ2-5, with 8 bases aligning to TRBD1. V lost 3 bases to trimming and J lost 4 bases; unmatched junction nucleotides: 1. In germline, CDR1 is MDHEN, CDR2 SYDVKM. The CDR3 is 13 amino acids. The CDR3 here is CASSFRGLETQYF. Here the CDR3 DNA reads TGTGCCAGCAGTTTCAGGGGGCTAGAGACCCAGTACTTC.

V usage is TRBV7-6 and J usage is TRBJ2-5; 8 bases line up with TRBD1. The junction had 6 bases not matched to a gene; V was cut back by 5 bases and J by 4 bases. The germline V gene encodes CDR1 SGHVS and CDR2 FNYEAQ. The CDR3 is 14 amino acids. DNA of the CDR3: TGTGCCAGCAGCCCACGGACAGGGCGAGAGACCCAGTACTTC. It encodes CASSPRTGRETQYF.

This sequence joins TRBV4-2 and TRBJ1-6; TRBD1 agrees at 9 bases. After removal of 5 bases from V and 0 bases from J, the junction contained 8 bases not matched to a gene. Looked up from germline, CDR1 is LGHNA and CDR2 is YNFKEQ. CDR3 length: 18 amino acids. In DNA form, the CDR3 reads TGTGCCAGCAGCTCGGGACAGGGTATTCGCTCCTATAATTCACCCCTCCACTTT. Encoded protein: CASSSGQGIRSYNSPLHF.

As DNA, the CDR3 is TGTGCCAGCGATTTGGGGGGGGATCGCAATCAGCCCCAGCATTTT. Its translation: CASDLGGDRNQPQHF. The chain combines TRBV19 with TRBJ1-5, with D possibly being TRBD1 (5 bases). Deletions cut 9 bases from V and 2 bases from J, with 17 bases between. This CDR3 comprises 15 residues. Germline V gene sequence: CDR1 LNHDA, CDR2 SQIVND (reference sequence).

J is TRBJ2-5 and V is TRBV4-2; the match to TRBD2 covers 7 bases. Germline assignment: CDR1 LGHNA and CDR2 YNFKEQ. V was clipped by 4 bases and J by 7 bases; unmatched bases: 6. The CDR3 consists of 13 residues. The CDR3 region is CASSLGRSGTQYF. As DNA, the CDR3 is TGTGCCAGCAGCCTCGGGAGGTCGGGGACCCAGTACTTC.

The chain combines TRBV29-1 with TRBJ1-2; possible D gene TRBD1, 5 bases. V was trimmed by 5 bases and J by 4 bases, leaving 11 bases between them. CDR3 length: 12 residues. CDR1 and CDR2 (germline): SQVTM, ANQGSEA. The CDR3: CSVKDIAYGYTF. The CDR3 DNA is TGCAGCGTTAAGGACATAGCCTATGGCTACACCTTC.

The chain combines TRBV27 with TRBJ1-6; D perhaps matches TRBD1 (5 bases). The CDR3 contains 14 residues. The V end lost 4 bases, the J end lost 14 bases, and 18 bases lay between the germline ends. The V gene's germline CDR1 is MNHEY and CDR2 SMNVEV (reference sequence). This CDR3 is CASSSPDIDWSLHF. DNA for the CDR3: TGTGCCAGCAGTTCCCCGGACATCGATTGGTCCCTCCACTTT.

The chain employs TRBV29-1 and TRBJ2-1; D possibly corresponds to TRBD2 (5 bases). The V end was cut by 1 base, the J end by 7 bases, with 14 bases between. The CDR3 covers 14 residues. CDR1 and CDR2 from the germline V gene are SQVTM and ANQGSEA. The CDR3 sequence is CSVEARRGWNEQFF. CDR3 DNA sequence: TGCAGCGTTGAAGCTAGGAGAGGGTGGAATGAGCAGTTCTTC.

The chain employs TRBV10-1 and TRBJ2-4, with a tentative D call TRBD1 (6 bases). Germline CDR1 is WNHNN and CDR2 is SYGVQD (reference sequence). The V gene lost 3 bases and the J gene lost 9 bases, with 18 bases spanning the gap. The CDR3 is 15 amino acids. CDR3 residues: CASSEQQGPMGIQYF. CDR3 nucleotides: TGCGCCAGCAGTGAACAACAGGGCCCCATGGGCATTCAGTACTTC.

CDR3: CAAWRRGRGNQPQHF. The CDR3 nucleotides are TGTGCCGCTTGGAGGCGGGGAAGGGGTAATCAGCCCCAGCATTTT. J is TRBJ1-5 and V is TRBV21-1. TRBV21-1 corresponds to a pseudogene. The CDR3 is made up of 15 amino acids.

This chain uses TRBV11-2 with TRBJ1-4; possibly TRBD1 for D (5 bases). The CDR3 runs to 16 residues. Germline assignment: CDR1 SGHAT and CDR2 FQNNGV. Between the trimmed V and J ends, which lost 0 bases and 3 bases, there was a span of 11 bases. In nucleotides, the CDR3 is TGTGCCAGCAGCTTAGACCCCGGGGGAGCTAATGAAAAACTGTTTTTT. As protein: CASSLDPGGANEKLFF.

This clone was seen only once. The chain has TRBV13 and TRBJ1-3; tentative D call: TRBD1 (6 bases). The V and J ends lost 5 bases and 3 bases respectively, with 17 bases between them. The CDR3 totals 16 residues. The germline CDR1 and CDR2 sequences are PRHDT and FYEKMQ (reference sequence). The CDR3 region has the DNA TGTGCCAGCAGCCCACAGGGAAATGCTCTTGGAAACACCATATATTTT. Translating gives CASSPQGNALGNTIYF.

This clone showed up just a few times. The rearrangement joins TRBV6-4 to TRBJ2-1; the match to TRBD2 covers 11 bases. Trimming took 2 bases from V and 8 from J; bases not matched to a gene: 2. The CDR3 loop spans 14 amino acids. Germline loops: CDR1 MRHNA, CDR2 SNTAGT. DNA of the CDR3: TGTGCCAGCAGTGACGGGACTAGCGGTTATGAGCAGTTCTTC. Amino acids: CASSDGTSGYEQFF.

The chain carries TRBV5-4 and TRBJ2-1, with a tentative D call TRBD1 (5 bases). V was trimmed by 0 bases and J by 6 bases, leaving 16 bases between them. CDR3 length equals 16 residues. Germline-derived CDR1 and CDR2 are SGHNT and YYREEE (reference sequence). This chain's CDR3 is CASSLGGTAGVNEQFF. The CDR3 nucleotides read TGTGCCAGCAGCTTGGGGGGCACCGCCGGAGTCAATGAGCAGTTCTTC.